The rows below give T cell receptor beta chains drawn from one sample of a study of response to subunit inactivated influenza vaccine. TCRdb called the RT-PCR reads again in MiXCR, with one record for every CDR3 protein. The sample shows 450,000 to 600,000 distinct CDR3 sequences, 6.5% to 8% of them seen only once. The source was PBMCs from blood, collected around 25 months after vaccination. These receptors all come from a man aged 45 to 75 who received an inactivated influenza vaccine. CDR3s include the opening cysteine and the closing phenylalanine or tryptophan. The D gene is left open where the match is weak. Some rows mark clone size as missing; the rest say once, few, many or name a class of expanded clone.

>TRBV11-2|TRBJ1-2|NA|NA
CASSLQRAGGYTF
TGTGCCAGCAGCCTCCAGAGGGCGGGTGGCTACACCTTC
>TRBV20-1|TRBJ2-7|few|NA
CSADFVSYEQYF
TGCAGTGCTGACTTTGTCTCCTACGAGCAGTACTTC
>TRBV28|TRBJ2-3|few|TRBD2
CASSGGYGTDTQYF
TGTGCCAGCAGCGGGGGGTATGGCACAGATACGCAGTATTTT
>TRBV10-2|TRBJ2-2|NA|TRBD1
CATTTGADTGELFF
TGCGCCACCACGACAGGGGCGGACACCGGGGAGCTGTTTTTT
>TRBV28|TRBJ2-7|few|NA
CASSPGQYF
TGTGCCAGCAGCCCCGGGCAGTACTTC
>TRBV10-3|TRBJ1-1|NA|NA
CAISESTGAEAFF
TGTGCCATCAGTGAGTCGACGGGGGCTGAAGCTTTCTTT
>TRBV12-2|TRBJ2-5|NA|NA
CASRCIHQGEEETQYF
TGTGCAAGTCGCTGTATACACCAAGGGGAGGAAGAGACCCAGTACTTC
>TRBV7-2|TRBJ2-3|NA|NA
CASSLVYTQDTQYF
TGTGCCAGCAGCTTAGTATATACCCAGGATACGCAGTATTTT
>TRBV5-1|TRBJ2-2|NA|NA
CASSLAGGQVRTGELFF
TGCGCCAGCAGCTTGGCCGGAGGTCAGGTTCGCACCGGGGAGCTGTTTTTT
>TRBV6-5|TRBJ1-1|NA|NA
CASSWFGSNTEAFF
TGTGCCAGCAGTTGGTTCGGCTCGAACACTGAAGCTTTCTTT
>TRBV4-3|TRBJ1-4|many|NA
CASSRQLGEGEKLFF
TGCGCCAGCAGCCGCCAATTGGGGGAGGGCGAAAAACTGTTTTTT
>TRBV7-2|TRBJ1-5|NA|NA
CASSLEMASNQPQHF
TGTGCCAGCAGCTTAGAGATGGCGAGCAATCAGCCCCAGCATTTT
>TRBV7-2|TRBJ2-5|few|TRBD1
CASSQYPTGGWETQYF
TGTGCCAGCAGCCAATACCCGACAGGGGGCTGGGAGACCCAGTACTTC
>TRBV2|TRBJ1-6|few|NA
CASTPGPNNSPLHF
TGTGCCAGCACTCCGGGACCCAATAATTCACCCCTCCACTTT
>TRBV20-1|TRBJ2-1|few|NA
CSATGHPSSYNEQFF
TGCAGTGCTACGGGACACCCGAGCTCCTACAATGAGCAGTTCTTC